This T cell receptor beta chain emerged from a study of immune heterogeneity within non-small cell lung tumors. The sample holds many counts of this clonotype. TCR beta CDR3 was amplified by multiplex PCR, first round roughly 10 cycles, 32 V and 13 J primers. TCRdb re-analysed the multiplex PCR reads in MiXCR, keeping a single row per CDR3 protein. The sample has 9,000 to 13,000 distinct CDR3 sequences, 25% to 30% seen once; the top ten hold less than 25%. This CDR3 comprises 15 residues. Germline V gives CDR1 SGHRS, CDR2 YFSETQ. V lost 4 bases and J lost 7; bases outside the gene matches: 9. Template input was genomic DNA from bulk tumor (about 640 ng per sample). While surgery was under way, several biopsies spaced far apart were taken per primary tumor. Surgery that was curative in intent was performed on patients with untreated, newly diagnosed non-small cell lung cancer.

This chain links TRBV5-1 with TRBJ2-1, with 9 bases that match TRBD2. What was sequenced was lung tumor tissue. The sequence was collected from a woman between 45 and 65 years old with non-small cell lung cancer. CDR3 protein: CASSRAAGGGNEQFF. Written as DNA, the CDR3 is TGCGCCAGCAGCAGAGCAGCGGGGGGAGGTAATGAGCAGTTCTTC.